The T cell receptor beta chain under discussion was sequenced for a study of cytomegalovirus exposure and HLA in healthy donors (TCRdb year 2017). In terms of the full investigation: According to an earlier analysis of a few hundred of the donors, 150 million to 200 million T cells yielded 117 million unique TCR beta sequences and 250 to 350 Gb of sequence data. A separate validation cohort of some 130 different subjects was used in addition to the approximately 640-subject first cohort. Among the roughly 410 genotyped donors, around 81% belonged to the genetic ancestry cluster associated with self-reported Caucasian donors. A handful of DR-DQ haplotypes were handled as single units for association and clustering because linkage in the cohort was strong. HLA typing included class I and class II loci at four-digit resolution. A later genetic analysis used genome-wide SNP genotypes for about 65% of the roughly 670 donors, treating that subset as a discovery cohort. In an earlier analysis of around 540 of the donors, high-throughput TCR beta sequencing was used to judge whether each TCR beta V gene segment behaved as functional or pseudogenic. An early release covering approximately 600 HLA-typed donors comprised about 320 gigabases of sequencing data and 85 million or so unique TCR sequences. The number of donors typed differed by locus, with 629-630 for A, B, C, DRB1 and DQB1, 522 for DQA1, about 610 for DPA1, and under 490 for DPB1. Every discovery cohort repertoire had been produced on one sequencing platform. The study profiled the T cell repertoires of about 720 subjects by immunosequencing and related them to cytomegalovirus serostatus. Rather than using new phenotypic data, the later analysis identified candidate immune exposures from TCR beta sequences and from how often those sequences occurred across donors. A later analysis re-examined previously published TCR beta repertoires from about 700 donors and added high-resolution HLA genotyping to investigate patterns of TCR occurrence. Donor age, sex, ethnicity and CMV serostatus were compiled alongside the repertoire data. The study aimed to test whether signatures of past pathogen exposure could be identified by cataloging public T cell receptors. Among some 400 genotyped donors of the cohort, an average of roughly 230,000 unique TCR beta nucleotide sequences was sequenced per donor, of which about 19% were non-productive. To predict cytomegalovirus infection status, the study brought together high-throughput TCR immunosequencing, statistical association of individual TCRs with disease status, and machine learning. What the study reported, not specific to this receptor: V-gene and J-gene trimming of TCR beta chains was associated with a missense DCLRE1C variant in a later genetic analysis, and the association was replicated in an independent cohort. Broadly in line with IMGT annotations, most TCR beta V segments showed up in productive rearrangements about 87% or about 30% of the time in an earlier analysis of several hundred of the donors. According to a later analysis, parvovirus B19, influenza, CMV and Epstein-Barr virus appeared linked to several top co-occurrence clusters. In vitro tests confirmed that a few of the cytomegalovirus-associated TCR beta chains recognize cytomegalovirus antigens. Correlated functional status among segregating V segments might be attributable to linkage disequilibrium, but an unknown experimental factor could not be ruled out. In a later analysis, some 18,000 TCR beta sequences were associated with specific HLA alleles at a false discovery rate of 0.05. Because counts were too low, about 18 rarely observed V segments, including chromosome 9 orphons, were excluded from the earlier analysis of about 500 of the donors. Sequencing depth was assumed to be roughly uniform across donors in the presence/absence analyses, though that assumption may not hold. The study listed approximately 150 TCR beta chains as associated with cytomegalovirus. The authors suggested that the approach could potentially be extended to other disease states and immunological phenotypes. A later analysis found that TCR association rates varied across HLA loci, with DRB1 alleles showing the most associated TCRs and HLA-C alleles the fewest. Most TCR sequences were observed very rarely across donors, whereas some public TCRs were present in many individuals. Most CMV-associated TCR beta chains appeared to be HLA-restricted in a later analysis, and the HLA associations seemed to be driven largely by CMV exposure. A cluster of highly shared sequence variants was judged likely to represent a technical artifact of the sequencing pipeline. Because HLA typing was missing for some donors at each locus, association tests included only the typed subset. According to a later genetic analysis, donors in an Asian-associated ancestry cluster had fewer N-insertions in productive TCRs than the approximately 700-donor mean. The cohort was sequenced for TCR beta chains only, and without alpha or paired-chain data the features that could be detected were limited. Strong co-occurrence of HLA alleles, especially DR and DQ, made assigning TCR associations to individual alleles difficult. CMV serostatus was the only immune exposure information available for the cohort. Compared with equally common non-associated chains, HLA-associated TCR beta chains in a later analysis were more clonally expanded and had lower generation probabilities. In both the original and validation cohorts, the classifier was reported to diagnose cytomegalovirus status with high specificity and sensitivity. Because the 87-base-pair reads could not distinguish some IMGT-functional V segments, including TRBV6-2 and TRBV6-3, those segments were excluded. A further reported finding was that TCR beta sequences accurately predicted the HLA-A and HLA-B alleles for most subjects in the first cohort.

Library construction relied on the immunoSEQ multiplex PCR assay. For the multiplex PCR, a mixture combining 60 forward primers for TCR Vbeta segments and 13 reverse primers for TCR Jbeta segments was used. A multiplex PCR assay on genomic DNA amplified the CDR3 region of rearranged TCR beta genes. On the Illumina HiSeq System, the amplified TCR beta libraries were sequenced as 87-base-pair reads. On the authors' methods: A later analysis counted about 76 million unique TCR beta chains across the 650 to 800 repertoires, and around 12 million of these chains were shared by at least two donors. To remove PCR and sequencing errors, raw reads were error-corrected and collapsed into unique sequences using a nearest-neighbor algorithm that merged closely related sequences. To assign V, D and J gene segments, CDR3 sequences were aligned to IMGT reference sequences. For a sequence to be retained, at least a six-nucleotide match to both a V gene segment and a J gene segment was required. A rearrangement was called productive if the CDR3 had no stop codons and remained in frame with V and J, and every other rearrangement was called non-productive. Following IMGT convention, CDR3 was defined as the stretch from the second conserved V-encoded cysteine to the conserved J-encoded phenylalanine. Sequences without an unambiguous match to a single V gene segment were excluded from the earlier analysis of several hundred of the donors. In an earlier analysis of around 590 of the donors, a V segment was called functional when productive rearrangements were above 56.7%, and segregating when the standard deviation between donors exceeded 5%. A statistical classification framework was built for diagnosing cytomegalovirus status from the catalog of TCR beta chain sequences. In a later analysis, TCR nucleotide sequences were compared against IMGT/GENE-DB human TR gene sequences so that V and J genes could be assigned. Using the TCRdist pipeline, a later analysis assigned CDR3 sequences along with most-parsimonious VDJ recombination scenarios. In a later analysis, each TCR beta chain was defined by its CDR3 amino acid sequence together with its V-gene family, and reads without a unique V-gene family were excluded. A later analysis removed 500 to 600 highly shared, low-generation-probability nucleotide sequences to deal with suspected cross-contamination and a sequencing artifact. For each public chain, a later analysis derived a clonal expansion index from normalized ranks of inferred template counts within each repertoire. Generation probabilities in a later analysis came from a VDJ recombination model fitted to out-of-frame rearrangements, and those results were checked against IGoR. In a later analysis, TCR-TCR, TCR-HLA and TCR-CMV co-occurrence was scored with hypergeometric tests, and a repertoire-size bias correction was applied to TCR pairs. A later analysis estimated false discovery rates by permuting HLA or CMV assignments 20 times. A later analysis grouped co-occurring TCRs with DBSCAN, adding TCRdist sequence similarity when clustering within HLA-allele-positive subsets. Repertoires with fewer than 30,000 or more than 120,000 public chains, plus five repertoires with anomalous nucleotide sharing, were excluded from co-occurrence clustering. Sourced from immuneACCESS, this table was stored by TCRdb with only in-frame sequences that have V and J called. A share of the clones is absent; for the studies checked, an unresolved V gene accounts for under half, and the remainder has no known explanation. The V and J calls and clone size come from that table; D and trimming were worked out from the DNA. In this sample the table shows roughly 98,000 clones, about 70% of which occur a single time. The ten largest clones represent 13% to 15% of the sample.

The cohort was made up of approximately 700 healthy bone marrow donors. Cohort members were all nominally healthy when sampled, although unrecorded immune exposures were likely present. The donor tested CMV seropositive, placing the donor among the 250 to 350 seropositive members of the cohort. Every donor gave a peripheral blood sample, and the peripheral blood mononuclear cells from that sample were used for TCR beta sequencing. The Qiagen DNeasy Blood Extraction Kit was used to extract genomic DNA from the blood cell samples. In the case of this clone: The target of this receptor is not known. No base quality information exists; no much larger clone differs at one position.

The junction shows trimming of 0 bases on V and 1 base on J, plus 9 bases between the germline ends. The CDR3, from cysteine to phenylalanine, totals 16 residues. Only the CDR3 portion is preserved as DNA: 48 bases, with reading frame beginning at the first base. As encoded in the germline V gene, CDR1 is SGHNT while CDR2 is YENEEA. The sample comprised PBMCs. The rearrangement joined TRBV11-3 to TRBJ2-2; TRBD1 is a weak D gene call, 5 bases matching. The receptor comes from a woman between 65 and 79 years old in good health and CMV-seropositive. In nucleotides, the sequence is TGTGCCAGCAGCTTAGAGTGGGGCAGGAACACCGGGGAGCTGTTTTTT. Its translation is CASSLEWGRNTGELFF.